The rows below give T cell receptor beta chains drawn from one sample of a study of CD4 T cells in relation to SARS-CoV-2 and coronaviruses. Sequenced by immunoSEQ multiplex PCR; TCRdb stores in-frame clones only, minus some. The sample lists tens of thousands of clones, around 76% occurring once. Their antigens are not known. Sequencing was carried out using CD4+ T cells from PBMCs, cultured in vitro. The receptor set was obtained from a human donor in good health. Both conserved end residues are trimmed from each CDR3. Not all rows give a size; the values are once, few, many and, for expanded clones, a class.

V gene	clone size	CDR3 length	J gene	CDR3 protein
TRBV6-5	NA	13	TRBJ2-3	ASSNRDRGTDTQY
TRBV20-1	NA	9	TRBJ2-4	SAGQASIQY
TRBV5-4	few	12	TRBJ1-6	ASSRDSYNSPLH
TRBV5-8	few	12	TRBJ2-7	ASSLGGDGYEQY
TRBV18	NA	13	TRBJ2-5	ASSFAGVGKETQY
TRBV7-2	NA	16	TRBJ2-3	ASSLGRGGKPSTDTQY
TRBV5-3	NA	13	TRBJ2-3	ARSTDRGGTDTQY
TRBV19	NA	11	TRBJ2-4	ASSIVGSDIQY
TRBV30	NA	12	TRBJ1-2	AWSVGRGIYGYT
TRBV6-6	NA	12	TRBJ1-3	ASGEGVSGNTIY